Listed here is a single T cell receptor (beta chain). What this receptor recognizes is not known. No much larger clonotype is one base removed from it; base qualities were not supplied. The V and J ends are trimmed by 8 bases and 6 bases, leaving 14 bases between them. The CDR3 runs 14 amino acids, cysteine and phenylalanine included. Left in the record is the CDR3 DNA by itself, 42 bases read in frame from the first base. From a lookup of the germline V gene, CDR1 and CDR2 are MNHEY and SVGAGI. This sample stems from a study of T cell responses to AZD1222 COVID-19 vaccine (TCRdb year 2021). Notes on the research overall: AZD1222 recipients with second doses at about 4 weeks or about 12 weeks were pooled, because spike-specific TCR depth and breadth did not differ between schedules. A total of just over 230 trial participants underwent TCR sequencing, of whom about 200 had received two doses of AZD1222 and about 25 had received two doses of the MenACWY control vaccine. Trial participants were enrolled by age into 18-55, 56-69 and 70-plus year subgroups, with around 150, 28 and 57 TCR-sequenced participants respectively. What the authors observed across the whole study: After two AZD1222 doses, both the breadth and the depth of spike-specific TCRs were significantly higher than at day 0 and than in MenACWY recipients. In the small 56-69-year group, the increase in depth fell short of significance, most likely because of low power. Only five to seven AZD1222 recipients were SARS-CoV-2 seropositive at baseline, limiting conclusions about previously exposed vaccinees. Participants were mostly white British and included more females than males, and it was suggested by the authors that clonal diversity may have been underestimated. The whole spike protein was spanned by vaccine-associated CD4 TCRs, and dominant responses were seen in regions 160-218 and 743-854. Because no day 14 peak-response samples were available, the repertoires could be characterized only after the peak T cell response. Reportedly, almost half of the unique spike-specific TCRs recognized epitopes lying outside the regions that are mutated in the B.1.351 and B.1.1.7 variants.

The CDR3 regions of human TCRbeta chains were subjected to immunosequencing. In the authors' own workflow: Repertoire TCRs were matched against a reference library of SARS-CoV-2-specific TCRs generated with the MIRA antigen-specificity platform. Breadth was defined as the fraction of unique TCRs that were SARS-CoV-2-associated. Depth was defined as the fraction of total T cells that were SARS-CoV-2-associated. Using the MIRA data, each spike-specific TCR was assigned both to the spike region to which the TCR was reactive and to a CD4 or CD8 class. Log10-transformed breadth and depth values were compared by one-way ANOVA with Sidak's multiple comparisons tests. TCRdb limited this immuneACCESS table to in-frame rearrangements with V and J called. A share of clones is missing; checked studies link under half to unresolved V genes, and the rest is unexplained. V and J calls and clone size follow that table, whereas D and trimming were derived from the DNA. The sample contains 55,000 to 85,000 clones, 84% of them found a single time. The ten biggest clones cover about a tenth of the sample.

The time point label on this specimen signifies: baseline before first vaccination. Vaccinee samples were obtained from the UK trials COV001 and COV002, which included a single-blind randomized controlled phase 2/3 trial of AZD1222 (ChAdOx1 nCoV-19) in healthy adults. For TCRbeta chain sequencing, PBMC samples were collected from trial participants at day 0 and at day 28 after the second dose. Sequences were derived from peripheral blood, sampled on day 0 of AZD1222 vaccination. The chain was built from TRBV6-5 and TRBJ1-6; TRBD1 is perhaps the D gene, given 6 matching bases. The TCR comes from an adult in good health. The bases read TGTGCCAGCTCGGCAGACAGGAGTAATTCACCCCTCCACTTT. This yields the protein CASSADRSNSPLHF.